Given below is one T cell receptor (beta chain) in context. Its antigen is unknown. The data are from a study of shared clonotypes between healthy human individuals. Assay: immunoSEQ multiplex PCR; the TCRdb copy retains only in-frame clones and omits some. The sample consists of approximately 2,000,000 clones, just under 95% of them appearing once. Germline V gene lookup returns CDR1 MNHEY and CDR2 SVGAGI. This CDR3 contains 16 residues. Between the trimmed V and J ends, which lost 0 bases and 1 base, there was a span of 12 bases. The naive CD8 subset, CD45RO-negative cells positively selected for CCR7, excluded terminally differentiated effector memory CD45RA+ cells. Study results and limitations: Incomplete sequencing of sorted subsets was indicated by rarefaction despite large depth.

The material sequenced was naive CD8+ T cells from PBMCs. The source of this sequence is a man younger than 35 in good health. Some clones in this sample may be carry-over from other donors' samples. The V and J genes are TRBV6-5 and TRBJ1-2; no clear D gene. CDR3 in DNA: TGTGCCAGCAGTTACTCGATCTTCGGCAGTAACTATGGCTACACCTTC. It translates to CASSYSIFGSNYGYTF.